The next 24 T cell receptor beta chains were all read from a single sample in a study of blood T cell repertoires in COVID-19. Sequencing was performed with immunoSEQ multiplex PCR; in TCRdb, only in-frame clones are kept and a portion is missing. The repertoire has over 130,000 clones, about 87% of them found once; the top ten carry roughly 11%. The sequencing sample was made of peripheral blood. Receptors originate from an elderly woman with acute or convalescent COVID-19.

V is TRBV6-2 or TRBV6-3 and J is TRBJ2-5; TRBD2 matches 7 bases. Germline CDR1 and CDR2: MNHEY and SVGEGT. V dropped 2 bases and J dropped 3; count of bases not matched to a gene: 0. The CDR3 spans 13 residues. CDR3 loop: CASSYLAEETQYF. CDR3 nucleotides: TGTGCCAGCAGTTACCTAGCGGAAGAGACCCAGTACTTC.

V usage is TRBV19 and J usage is TRBJ1-6, with D unresolved. The CDR3 is made up of 16 amino acids. V was cut by 4 bases and J by 8 bases, with 18 bases left in between. The germline V gene has CDR1 LNHDA and CDR2 SQIVND (reference sequence). The chain's CDR3 is CASSTKRSDLYSPLHF. The CDR3 nucleotides are TGTGCCAGTAGTACGAAACGTTCTGACTTATATTCACCCCTCCACTTT.

In DNA form, the CDR3 reads TGTGCCAGCAGCCAAGCGGCGACAGGTGAAGCTTTCTTT. It specifies CASSQAATGEAFF. V and J are TRBV3-1 (or the pseudogene TRBV3-2) and TRBJ1-1; possible D gene TRBD1, 6 bases. Germline loops: CDR1 LGHDT, CDR2 YNNKEL (reference sequence). The CDR3 extends over 13 amino acids. V shed 1 base and J shed 7 bases, with 10 bases lying between them.

This clone has just one count. The V gene is TRBV9, the J gene TRBJ1-1; D not certain. V gave up 2 bases and J gave up 6 bases, with 8 bases separating them. CDR3 length: 12 amino acids. Germline assignment: CDR1 SGDLS and CDR2 YYNGEE. CDR3 coding DNA: TGTGCCAGCAGCGTGGGTGGAGCTGAAGCTTTCTTT. This encodes CASSVGGAEAFF.

The chain couples TRBV28 to TRBJ2-6; 9 bases map to TRBD2. The CDR3 contains 21 residues. Germline trimming cut 4 bases from V and 0 bases from J; bases unmatched to any gene: 16. Germline CDR1 MDHEN, CDR2 SYDVKM. DNA of the CDR3: TGTGCCAGCAGTTCAGCGTTTAGCGGGGGAGGTACCGGCTCTGGGGCCAACGTCCTGACTTTC. Its translation: CASSSAFSGGGTGSGANVLTF.

This chain joins TRBV3-1 (or the pseudogene TRBV3-2) and TRBJ1-2; D is unclear. Germline assignment: CDR1 LGHDT and CDR2 YNNKEL (reference sequence). This CDR3 region has 13 residues. The V end was cut by 2 bases, the J end by 4 bases, with 8 bases between. The CDR3 DNA follows: TGTGCCAGCAGCCAATGGCAGGTCTATGGCTACACCTTC. This encodes CASSQWQVYGYTF.

The V call is TRBV28, the J call TRBJ2-7; possibly TRBD2 for D (5 bases). CDR1 is MDHEN, CDR2 SYDVKM, per germline. Between the trimmed V and J ends, which lost 5 bases and 0 bases, there was a span of 17 bases. The CDR3 runs 16 residues. CDR3 sequence reads: CASSPPLRGNSYEQYF. The CDR3, as DNA: TGTGCCAGCAGTCCTCCTTTACGAGGGAACTCCTACGAGCAGTACTTC.

This clone came up once. V usage is TRBV7-9 and J usage is TRBJ2-3; 13 bases fit TRBD2. The CDR3 loop spans 17 amino acids. V shed 4 bases, J shed 1 base, and the junction held 5 bases outside the gene matches. The germline V gene has CDR1 SEHNR and CDR2 FQNEAQ (reference sequence). The CDR3 here is CASSSRLAGGRTDTQYF. The CDR3 DNA sequence: TGTGCCAGCAGCTCCCGACTAGCGGGGGGCCGCACAGATACGCAGTATTTT.

CDR3 in amino acids: CASSRGGAAPMKKLFF. Written as DNA, the CDR3 is TGTGCCAGCAGCCGGGGAGGGGCCGCGCCGATGAAAAAACTGTTTTTT. The chain combines TRBV4-2 with TRBJ1-4; tentatively, D is TRBD1 (5 bases). Germline values: CDR1 LGHNA, CDR2 YNFKEQ. V was clipped by 4 bases and J by 9 bases, with 21 bases between them. The CDR3 is 16 amino acids.

V gene TRBV2 combines with J gene TRBJ2-2; D might be TRBD2 (6 bases). The V and J ends lost 5 bases and 3 bases respectively, with 10 bases between them. The CDR3 sequence is 14 residues long. Germline V gives CDR1 SNHLY, CDR2 FYNNEI. CDR3 nucleotides: TGTGCCAGCAGTTTCGGGACTCACACCGGGGAGCTGTTTTTT. Its translation: CASSFGTHTGELFF.

This chain uses TRBV20-1 with TRBJ1-2, with D possibly TRBD1 on 6 matching bases. With 5 bases removed from V and 8 bases from J, the gap between germline ends came to 18 bases. This CDR3 contains 13 residues. Germline V lookup: CDR1 DFQATT, CDR2 SNEGSKA (reference sequence). The CDR3 loop is CSARGQPWPGYTF. CDR3 DNA sequence: TGCAGTGCTCGTGGACAGCCATGGCCCGGCTACACCTTC.

This sequence joins TRBV2 and TRBJ2-7; TRBD1 agrees at 7 bases. Losses at the gene ends were 4 bases for V and 5 bases for J; bases not matched to a gene: 5. The V gene's germline CDR1 is SNHLY and CDR2 FYNNEI. The CDR3 length is 13 residues. CDR3 nucleotide sequence: TGTGCCAGCAGTGGGGACAGCCGGCACGAGCAGTACTTC. It is translated as CASSGDSRHEQYF.

The V gene is TRBV19, the J gene TRBJ1-3, with 7 bases identical to TRBD1. The CDR3 totals 18 residues. V trimming: 5 bases; J trimming: 0 bases; junction bases outside the gene matches: 13. CDR1 and CDR2 from the germline V gene are LNHDA and SQIVND (reference sequence). This CDR3 is CASSFLLDRASSGNTIYF. The CDR3 DNA follows: TGTGCCAGTAGTTTTCTTCTTGACAGGGCAAGCTCTGGAAACACCATATATTTT.

This clone turned up a few times. The CDR3 bases are TGTGCCAGCTCACCCGGACTAGCGGGGTCCTACGAGCAGTACTTC. Translation: CASSPGLAGSYEQYF. The V gene is TRBV18, the J gene TRBJ2-7; TRBD2 matches at 12 bases. The CDR3 runs to 15 residues. V was pared by 3 bases and J by 1 base, with 1 base of the junction left unmatched. The germline gives CDR1 KGHSH, CDR2 LQKENI.

The CDR3 bases are TGTGCCAGCAGCAGGACTAGTATATCCTACAATGAGCAGTTCTTC. Translation: CASSRTSISYNEQFF. This rearrangement joins TRBV7-8 to TRBJ2-1, with 7 bases fitting TRBD2. Per the germline V gene, CDR1 is SGHVS and CDR2 is FQNEAQ. The CDR3 runs to 15 residues. J gave up 1 base and V 5 bases, and 5 bases lay outside the gene matches.

The chain has TRBV3-1 (or the pseudogene TRBV3-2) and TRBJ1-6; tentatively, D is TRBD1 (6 bases). Trimming cost V 5 bases and J 9 bases, with 17 bases left between them. CDR1 is LGHDT and CDR2 is YNNKEL in the germline V gene (reference sequence). The CDR3 length is 15 residues. The CDR3: CASSELQGVGSPLHF. The CDR3 DNA reads TGTGCCAGCAGCGAATTACAGGGAGTCGGTTCACCCCTCCACTTT.

The rearrangement uses TRBV7-2 and TRBJ2-1; 8 bases are shared with TRBD2. Per germline, CDR1 SGHTA and CDR2 FQGNSA. The CDR3 covers 17 residues. V gave up 0 bases and J gave up 1 base; unmatched junction bases: 5. CDR3 region: CASSLAPAGVSYNEQFF. CDR3 coding DNA: TGTGCCAGCAGCTTAGCACCAGCGGGGGTGTCCTACAATGAGCAGTTCTTC.

The V call is TRBV5-1, the J call TRBJ1-1; no definite D call. The CDR3 runs 14 residues. Germline CDR1 reads SGHRS; CDR2 reads YFSETQ. The V gene lost 0 bases and the J gene lost 3 bases, with 9 bases spanning the gap. The CDR3 spells CASSLAGRDTEAFF. As DNA, the CDR3 is TGCGCCAGCAGCTTGGCCGGGCGGGACACTGAAGCTTTCTTT.

The chain is built from TRBV7-9 and TRBJ1-3; D might be TRBD1 (5 bases). Germline loops: CDR1 SEHNR, CDR2 FQNEAQ (reference sequence). V lost 2 bases, J lost 0 bases, and 17 bases lay in between. The CDR3 loop spans 18 amino acids. The CDR3 is CASSLRQGFVSSGNTIYF. CDR3 coding DNA: TGTGCCAGCAGCTTAAGGCAGGGTTTCGTTAGCTCTGGAAACACCATATATTTT.

This rearrangement joins TRBV5-1 to TRBJ2-7; TRBD1 matches 9 bases. The CDR3 runs 14 residues. Germline V CDR1 and CDR2: SGHRS, YFSETQ. J lost 5 bases, V lost 5 bases, and 8 bases had no gene match. The DNA for the CDR3 is TGCGCCAGCAGACCAATTACAGGGGGCGACGAGCAGTACTTC. Its translation: CASRPITGGDEQYF.

CDR3 in amino acids: CASSPGQGVYEQYF. The CDR3 coding sequence is TGCGCCAGCAGCCCTGGACAGGGGGTCTACGAGCAGTACTTC. The chain has TRBV5-1 and TRBJ2-7; TRBD1 aligns across 10 bases. This CDR3 has 14 residues. After removal of 4 bases from V and 3 bases from J, the junction contained 4 bases not matched to a gene. Germline V gene data show CDR1 as SGHRS and CDR2 as YFSETQ.

The CDR3: CASNGQGADQPQHF. CDR3 DNA sequence: TGCGCCAGCAACGGACAGGGGGCGGATCAGCCCCAGCATTTT. V and J are TRBV10-2 and TRBJ1-5, with 11 positions matching TRBD1. The germline V gene has CDR1 WSHSY and CDR2 SAAADI. J gave up 5 bases and V 7 bases, and 4 bases lay outside the gene matches. The CDR3 has 14 amino acids.

The chain employs TRBV5-5 and TRBJ1-6; D is undetermined. The CDR3 contains 13 residues. The germline V gene has CDR1 SGHKS and CDR2 YYEKEE (reference sequence). The V gene lost 4 bases and the J gene lost 7 bases, with 9 bases spanning the gap. CDR3 in amino acids: CASSVVRNSPLHF. CDR3 DNA sequence: TGTGCCAGCAGCGTAGTTCGCAATTCACCCCTCCACTTT.

CDR3 sequence: CASSPPEGTGSYEQYF. As DNA, the CDR3 is TGTGCCAGCTCACCACCGGAGGGGACAGGGTCCTACGAGCAGTACTTC. This chain uses TRBV18 with TRBJ2-7, with 9 bases identical to TRBD1. The CDR3 contains 16 residues. Germline lookup yields CDR1 KGHSH and CDR2 LQKENI. Losses at the gene ends were 0 bases for V and 1 base for J; bases not matched to a gene: 4.